This T cell receptor (beta chain) was observed in a study of shared clonotypes between healthy human individuals. Turning to the study itself: Each donor's CD8 memory used one plate, CD8 naive two, each CD4 subset three.

From CD4+ cells came CD45RA+ naive and CD45RA-negative memory subsets. Findings of the study overall: The authors sampled blood alone, and tissue repertoires likely differ.

A note on this clone: Antigen unknown.

This table comes from immunoSEQ multiplex PCR, and its TCRdb copy is limited to in-frame clones, with some not included. Of roughly 680,000 clones in the sample, 72% were seen once. CDR1 and CDR2 from the germline V gene are MNHEY and SMNVEV (reference sequence). The V gene lost 3 bases and the J gene lost 2 bases, with 10 bases spanning the gap. The CDR3 has 14 amino acids. Specimen: memory CD4+ T cells sorted from blood. The subset is: CD45RA-negative fraction. The sequence was obtained from a woman under 40 in good health. The chain employs TRBV27 and TRBJ1-1; no firm D call. CDR3 DNA sequence: TGTGCCAGCAGTTTTCGGAGCCGTAACACTGAAGCTTTCTTT. Translated, it gives CASSFRSRNTEAFF.